Here is one T cell receptor (beta chain) with its context. Its target is not known. The data belong to a study of hypomethylating agent response in myelodysplastic syndrome. The germline V gene has CDR1 SEHNR and CDR2 FQNEAQ (reference sequence). The CDR3 is 12 residues long. Trimming took 5 bases from V and 7 from J, leaving 11 bases between them. Study outcomes and limitations: Analysis covered a small cohort of just 11 to 12 patients.

TCRdb's table, derived via immunoSEQ multiplex PCR, lists solely in-frame clones and lacks some. The sample yields just under 3,500 clones, 82% seen once. The clonotype comes from a human donor with myelodysplastic syndrome. The chain employs TRBV7-9 and TRBJ1-1, with unresolved D. The sequencing used bone marrow, collected before or after starting hypomethylating agent treatment for myelodysplastic syndrome (not recorded which). The CDR3 sequence: CASSPTEFEAFF. The CDR3 nucleotides are TGTGCCAGCAGCCCGACGGAATTTGAAGCTTTCTTT.